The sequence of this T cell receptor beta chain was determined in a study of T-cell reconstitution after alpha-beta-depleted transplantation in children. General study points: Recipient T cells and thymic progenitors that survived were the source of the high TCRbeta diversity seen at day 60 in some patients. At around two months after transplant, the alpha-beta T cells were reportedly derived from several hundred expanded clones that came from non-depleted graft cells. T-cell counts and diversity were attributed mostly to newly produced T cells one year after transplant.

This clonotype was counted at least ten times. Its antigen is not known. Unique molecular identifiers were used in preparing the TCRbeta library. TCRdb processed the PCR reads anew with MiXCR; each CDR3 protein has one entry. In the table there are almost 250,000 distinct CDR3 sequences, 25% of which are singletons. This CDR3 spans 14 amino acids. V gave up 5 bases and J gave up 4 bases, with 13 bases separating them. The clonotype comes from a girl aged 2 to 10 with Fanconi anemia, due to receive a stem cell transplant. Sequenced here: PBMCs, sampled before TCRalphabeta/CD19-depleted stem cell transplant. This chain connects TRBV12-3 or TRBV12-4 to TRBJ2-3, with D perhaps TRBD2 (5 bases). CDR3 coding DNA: TGTGCCAGCAGTCCCTCCGGAGGCCCAGATACGCAGTATTTT. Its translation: CASSPSGGPDTQYF.